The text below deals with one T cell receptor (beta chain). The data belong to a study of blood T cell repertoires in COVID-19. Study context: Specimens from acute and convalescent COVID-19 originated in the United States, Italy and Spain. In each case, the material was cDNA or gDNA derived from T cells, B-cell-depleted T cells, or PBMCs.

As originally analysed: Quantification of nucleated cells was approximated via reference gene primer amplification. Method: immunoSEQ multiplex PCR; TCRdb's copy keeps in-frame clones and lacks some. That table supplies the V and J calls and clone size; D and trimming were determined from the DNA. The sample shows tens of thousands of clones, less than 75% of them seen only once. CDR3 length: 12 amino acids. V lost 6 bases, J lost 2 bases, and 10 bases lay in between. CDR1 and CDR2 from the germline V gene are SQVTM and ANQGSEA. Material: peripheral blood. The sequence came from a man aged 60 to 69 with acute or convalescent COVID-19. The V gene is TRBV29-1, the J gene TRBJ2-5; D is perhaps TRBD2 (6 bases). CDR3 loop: CSVSSEQETQYF. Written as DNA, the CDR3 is TGCAGCGTCTCTAGCGAACAAGAGACCCAGTACTTC.